Following are 22 T cell receptor beta chains from one sample sequenced in a study of cytomegalovirus exposure and HLA in healthy donors. The table came from immunoSEQ multiplex PCR; TCRdb's copy has only in-frame clones and leaves some out. The table includes 100,000 to 150,000 clones, roughly nine tenths detected once. The sequenced sample consisted of PBMCs. These TCRs come from a young man in good health and CMV-seropositive.

The table lists this clone with a count of one. The gene calls are TRBV14 and TRBJ2-3, with 10 positions matching TRBD1. The J segment lost 5 bases and the V segment lost 3 bases, leaving 14 bases of the junction unmatched. This CDR3 comprises 18 residues. CDR1 and CDR2 from the germline V gene are SGHDN and FVKESK. Here the CDR3 reads CASSQVNPGQGYGDTQYF. The CDR3 coding sequence is TGTGCCAGCAGCCAGGTAAACCCGGGACAGGGGTATGGAGATACGCAGTATTTT. The full variable domain, completed using reference TRBV14 and TRBJ2-3, is EAGVTQFPSHSVIEKGQTVTLRCDPISGHDNLYWYRRVMGKEIKFLLHFVKESKQDESGMPNNRFLAERTGGTYSTLKVQPAELEDSGVYFCASSQVNPGQGYGDTQYFGPGTRLTVL.

This clone was counted a few times. The chain couples TRBV4-1 to TRBJ1-3; unclear D gene. CDR3 length equals 15 residues. Germline CDR1 and CDR2: MGHRA and YSYEKL. Trimming shortened V by 4 bases and J by 1 base, and 11 bases separated the two germline ends. CDR3 sequence: CASSRTQDSGNTIYF. The CDR3 DNA reads as TGCGCCAGCAGCCGCACGCAGGATTCTGGAAACACCATATATTTT.

The V call is TRBV27, the J call TRBJ1-3, with no clear D. V lost 3 bases to trimming and J lost 0 bases, with 9 bases between them. Germline values: CDR1 MNHEY, CDR2 SMNVEV (reference sequence). The CDR3 is 15 amino acids. The CDR3 reads CASSLTGLSGNTIYF. The DNA for the CDR3 is TGTGCCAGCAGTTTGACTGGCCTCTCTGGAAACACCATATATTTT.

This CDR3 reads CASSEPGQGNYGYTF. The CDR3 DNA reads TGTGCCAGCAGTGAGCCGGGACAGGGGAACTATGGCTACACCTTC. The chain links TRBV6-1 to TRBJ1-2, with 10 bases aligning to TRBD1. Germline-derived CDR1 and CDR2 are MNHNS and SASEGT. After removal of 3 bases from V and 2 bases from J, the junction contained 3 bases not matched to a gene. The length of the CDR3 is 15 residues.

This chain links TRBV6-5 with TRBJ1-1; D is unclear. The CDR3 loop spans 15 amino acids. Trimming stripped 5 bases from V and 4 bases from J, with 17 bases between. Germline CDR1 reads MNHEY; CDR2 reads SVGAGI. In nucleotides, the CDR3 is TGTGCCAGCAGTCTAACGCGGTCGGGGAGCACTGAAGCTTTCTTT. It specifies CASSLTRSGSTEAFF.

This chain links TRBV20-1 with TRBJ2-7, with a weak D call TRBD2 (5 bases). The CDR3 contains 11 residues. The V end was cut by 6 bases, the J end by 6 bases, with 12 bases between. CDR1 DFQATT and CDR2 SNEGSKA come from the germline V gene (reference sequence). CDR3 DNA sequence: TGCAGTGCCCGAGGGTCCACCGAGCAGTACTTC. Its protein product is CSARGSTEQYF.

The chain combines TRBV11-1 with TRBJ1-3, with D perhaps TRBD1 (6 bases). Germline CDR1 SGHAT, CDR2 FQDESV (reference sequence). CDR3 size: 15 residues. The V end lost 5 bases, the J end lost 0 bases, and 11 bases lay between the germline ends. The CDR3 region is CASSRRGNSGNTIYF. For the CDR3, the DNA is TGTGCCAGCAGCCGCAGGGGAAACTCTGGAAACACCATATATTTT.

The chain has TRBV10-3 and TRBJ1-1, with D maybe TRBD1 (5 bases). V was pared by 5 bases and J by 1 base, with 5 bases between. Germline loops: CDR1 ENHRY, CDR2 SYGVKD. The CDR3 covers 12 residues. This chain's CDR3 is CAISRGNTEAFF. The CDR3 region has the DNA TGTGCCATCAGTAGGGGGAACACTGAAGCTTTCTTT.

The rearrangement joins TRBV6-1 to TRBJ2-2, with TRBD2 identical over 7 bases. This CDR3 is built from 13 residues. Germline-derived CDR1 and CDR2 are MNHNS and SASEGT. V lost 3 bases, J lost 7 bases, and 2 bases stayed unmatched. The CDR3 DNA reads as TGTGCCAGCAGTGACGGGGGGTTCGGGGAGCTGTTTTTT. This gives the protein CASSDGGFGELFF.

The V call is TRBV6-4, the J call TRBJ2-1; 11 nucleotides align to TRBD2. The junction had 8 bases not matched to a gene; V was cut back by 3 bases and J by 10 bases. Germline V gene data show CDR1 as MRHNA and CDR2 as SNTAGT. This CDR3 is 15 amino acids long. In DNA, the CDR3 is TGTGCCAGCAGTGAAGGTAGCGGGGGGGCGGAGGAGCAGTTCTTC. Encoded protein: CASSEGSGGAEEQFF.

The genes are TRBV5-6 and TRBJ2-3; TRBD2 matches 12 bases. Germline V gene data show CDR1 as SGHDT and CDR2 as YYEEEE. There are 16 residues in the CDR3. Germline trimming cut 3 bases from V and 1 base from J; bases unmatched to any gene: 3. CDR3 sequence (DNA): TGTGCCAGCAGCTCGCGGACTAGCGGGGGCACAGATACGCAGTATTTT. As protein: CASSSRTSGGTDTQYF.

The rearrangement uses TRBV2 and TRBJ2-1; 9 bases are a match to TRBD1. The CDR3 has 15 residues. Germline V gene sequence: CDR1 SNHLY, CDR2 FYNNEI. Losses at the gene ends were 2 bases for V and 7 bases for J; bases not matched to a gene: 6. Written as DNA, the CDR3 is TGTGCCAGCAGTGAATACAGGGGGCCTCGGAATGAGCAGTTCTTC. Protein sequence: CASSEYRGPRNEQFF.

The genes are TRBV7-9 and TRBJ2-7; D gene ambiguous. The CDR3 consists of 13 residues. V dropped 1 base and J dropped 6 bases, with 10 bases sitting between them. Per germline, CDR1 SEHNR and CDR2 FQNEAQ (reference sequence). The DNA for the CDR3 is TGTGCCAGCAGCTTAGGCTTTGTCGGCGAGCAGTACTTC. This gives the protein CASSLGFVGEQYF.

V gene TRBV10-3 combines with J gene TRBJ2-1; 9 bases match TRBD1. Trimming at V came to 7 bases and at J to 7 bases, leaving 8 bases not matched to a gene. Germline CDR1 and CDR2: ENHRY and SYGVKD. The CDR3 contains 14 residues. CDR3 DNA: TGTGCCATCAACCGGGACAGGGAGTATAATGAGCAGTTCTTC. It is translated as CAINRDREYNEQFF.

J is TRBJ1-5 and V is TRBV10-2; no clear D. This CDR3 has 17 amino acids. Germline CDR1 WSHSY, CDR2 SAAADI. Deletions cut 2 bases from V and 1 base from J, with 15 bases between. CDR3 amino acids: CASSEVGGVGSNQPQHF. The DNA of the CDR3 is TGCGCCAGCAGTGAGGTCGGCGGGGTGGGAAGCAATCAGCCCCAGCATTTT.

This sequence joins TRBV9 and TRBJ1-2; D not resolved. Per germline, CDR1 SGDLS and CDR2 YYNGEE. The germline V and J ends were trimmed by 0 bases and 8 bases, with 11 bases remaining between them. The CDR3 contains 13 residues. DNA for the CDR3: TGTGCCAGCAGCGTAGTTGAATCCTACGGCTACACCTTC. Protein sequence: CASSVVESYGYTF. Supplemented by reference TRBV9 and TRBJ1-2, the full variable domain reads DSGVTQTPKHLITATGQRVTLRCSPRSGDLSVYWYQQSLDQGLQFLIQYYNGEERAKGNILERFSAQQFPDLHSELNLSSLELGDSALYFCASSVVESYGYTFGSGTRLTVV.

The V call is TRBV7-9, the J call TRBJ1-1; no firm D call. CDR1 SEHNR and CDR2 FQNEAQ come from the germline V gene (reference sequence). Trimming stripped 4 bases from V and 11 bases from J, with 23 bases between. The length of the CDR3 is 15 residues. In DNA form, the CDR3 reads TGTGCCAGCAGCTCGCCGGAACGGGATAACCTGCGGGCTTTCTTT. Protein sequence: CASSSPERDNLRAFF. Full variable domain (rest looked up from reference TRBV7-9 and TRBJ1-1): DTGVSQNPRHKITKRGQNVTFRCDPISEHNRLYWYRQTLGQGPEFLTYFQNEAQLEKSRLLSDRFSAERPKGSFSTLEIQRTEQGDSAMYLCASSSPERDNLRAFFGQGTRLTVV.

The V call is TRBV10-3, the J call TRBJ2-5; D may be TRBD2 (5 bases). This CDR3 region has 13 residues. Between the trimmed V and J ends, which lost 3 bases and 7 bases, there was a span of 12 bases. Per the germline V gene, CDR1 is ENHRY and CDR2 is SYGVKD. CDR3 residues: CAISDEVRGTQYF. The CDR3 DNA is TGTGCCATCAGTGATGAGGTACGGGGGACCCAGTACTTC.

The chain uses TRBV18 and TRBJ2-5; no firm D call. From germline, CDR1 is KGHSH and CDR2 LQKENI. V dropped 1 base and J dropped 1 base, with 7 bases sitting between them. The CDR3 spans 14 residues. CDR3 sequence (DNA): TGTGCCAGCTCACCACAGGCAGGCCAAGAGACCCAGTACTTC. It translates to CASSPQAGQETQYF. Full variable domain (outside the CDR3, taken from reference TRBV18 and TRBJ2-5): NAGVMQNPRHLVRRRGQEARLRCSPMKGHSHVYWYRQLPEEGLKFMVYLQKENIIDESGMPKERFSAEFPKEGPSILRIQQVVRGDSAAYFCASSPQAGQETQYFGPGTRLLVL.

The chain recombines TRBV5-1 with TRBJ2-7; possibly TRBD1 for D (6 bases). CDR3 length: 14 residues. Germline CDR1 is SGHRS and CDR2 is YFSETQ. Trimming pared 5 bases from V and 0 bases from J, leaving 12 bases between. The CDR3 region has the DNA TGCGCCAGCAGGGCACAGGGAAGCTCCTACGAGCAGTACTTC. Translating gives CASRAQGSSYEQYF.

CDR3 protein: CATSRRSKTYEQYF. CDR3 nucleotide sequence: TGTGCCACCAGCAGGAGGTCCAAGACCTACGAGCAGTACTTC. J is TRBJ2-7 and V is TRBV15, with no clear D. Germline V gene sequence: CDR1 LNHNV, CDR2 YYDKDF (reference sequence). The V end lost 3 bases, the J end lost 2 bases, and 11 bases lay between the germline ends. This CDR3 region has 14 residues.

V usage is TRBV7-2 and J usage is TRBJ1-2, with unresolved D. CDR1 is SGHTA, CDR2 FQGNSA, per germline. The length of the CDR3 is 13 residues. V was pared by 2 bases and J by 5 bases, with 9 bases between. CDR3 sequence reads: CASSLPGPYGYTF. The DNA of the CDR3 is TGTGCCAGCAGCTTACCGGGTCCTTATGGCTACACCTTC.